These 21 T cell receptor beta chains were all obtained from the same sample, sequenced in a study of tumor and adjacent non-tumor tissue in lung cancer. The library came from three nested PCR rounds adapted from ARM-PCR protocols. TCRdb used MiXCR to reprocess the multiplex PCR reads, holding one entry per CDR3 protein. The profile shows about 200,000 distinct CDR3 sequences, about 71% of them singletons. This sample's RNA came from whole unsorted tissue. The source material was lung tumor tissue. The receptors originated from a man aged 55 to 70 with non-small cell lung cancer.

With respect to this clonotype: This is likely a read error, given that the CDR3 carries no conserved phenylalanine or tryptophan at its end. CDR3 residues: CSARNGGSGGDTIYS. The CDR3 DNA reads as TGCAGTGCTAGAAATGGAGGCAGTGGTGGAGACACCATATATTCT. The chain combines TRBV20-1 with TRBJ1-3; D uncertain. This CDR3 spans 15 amino acids. Germline lookup yields CDR1 DFQATT and CDR2 SNEGSKA (reference sequence).

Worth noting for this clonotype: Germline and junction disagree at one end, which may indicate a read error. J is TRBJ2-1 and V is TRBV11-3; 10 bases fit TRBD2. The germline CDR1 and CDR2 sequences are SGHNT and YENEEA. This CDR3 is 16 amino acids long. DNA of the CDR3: TGTGCCAGCAGCTTGATTAGCGGGGGGAGAGACAATGAACAGTTATTC. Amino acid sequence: CASSLISGGRDNEQLF.

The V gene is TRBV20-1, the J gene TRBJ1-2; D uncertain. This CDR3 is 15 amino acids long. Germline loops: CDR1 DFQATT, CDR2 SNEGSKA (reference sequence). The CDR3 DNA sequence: TGCGGTACTAGAGTTCGGGCGACGGTGAACTATGGCTACACCTTC. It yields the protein CGTRVRATVNYGYTF.

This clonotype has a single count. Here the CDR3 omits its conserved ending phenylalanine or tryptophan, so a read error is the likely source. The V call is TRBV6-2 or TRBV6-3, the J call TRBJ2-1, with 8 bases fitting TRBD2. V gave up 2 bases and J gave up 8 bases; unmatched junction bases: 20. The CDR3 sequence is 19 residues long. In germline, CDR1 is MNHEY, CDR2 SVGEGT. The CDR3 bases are TGTGCCAGCAGTTACCCTACGGGGATGGTAGCGGGAAGAGGACATGAGCAGTTCCTC. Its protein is CASSYPTGMVAGRGHEQFL.

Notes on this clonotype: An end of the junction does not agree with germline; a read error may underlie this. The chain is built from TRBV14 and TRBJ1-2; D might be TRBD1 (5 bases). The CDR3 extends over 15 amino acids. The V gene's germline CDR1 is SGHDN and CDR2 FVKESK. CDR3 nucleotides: TGTGCCAGCAGCCAAGATGGCTGGGGACTGGGTGGCTACATCTTC. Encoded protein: CASSQDGWGLGGYIF.

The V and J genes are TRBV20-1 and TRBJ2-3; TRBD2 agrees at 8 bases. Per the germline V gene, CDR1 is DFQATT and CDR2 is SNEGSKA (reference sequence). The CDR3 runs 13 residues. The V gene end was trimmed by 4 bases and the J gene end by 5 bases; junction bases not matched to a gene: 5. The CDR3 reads CSANFLAGDTQYF. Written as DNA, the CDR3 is TGCAGTGCTAATTTCCTAGCGGGAGATACGCAGTATTTT.

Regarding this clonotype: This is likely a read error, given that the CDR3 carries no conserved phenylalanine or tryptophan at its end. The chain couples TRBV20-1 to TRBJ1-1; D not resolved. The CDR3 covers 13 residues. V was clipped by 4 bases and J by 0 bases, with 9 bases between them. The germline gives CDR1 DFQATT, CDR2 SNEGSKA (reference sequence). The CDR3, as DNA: TGCAGTGCTATGAGCGATGTGAACACTGAAGCTTTCTAT. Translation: CSAMSDVNTEAFY.

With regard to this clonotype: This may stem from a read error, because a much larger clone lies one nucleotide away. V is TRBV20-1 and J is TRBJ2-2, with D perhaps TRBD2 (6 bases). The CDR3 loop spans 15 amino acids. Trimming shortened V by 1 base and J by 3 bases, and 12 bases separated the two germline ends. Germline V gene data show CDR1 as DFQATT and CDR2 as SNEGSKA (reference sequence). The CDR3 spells CSARVAEQDTGELFF. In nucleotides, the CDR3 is TGCAGTGCTAGAGTAGCGGAGCAAGACACCGGGGAGCTGTTTTTT.

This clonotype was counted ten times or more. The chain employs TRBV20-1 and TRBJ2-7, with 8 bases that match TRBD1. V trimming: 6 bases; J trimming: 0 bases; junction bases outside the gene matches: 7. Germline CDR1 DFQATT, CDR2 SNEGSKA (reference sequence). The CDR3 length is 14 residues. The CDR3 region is CSALTGVLSYEQYF. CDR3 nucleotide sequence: TGCAGTGCCTTGACAGGGGTCCTCTCCTACGAGCAGTACTTC.

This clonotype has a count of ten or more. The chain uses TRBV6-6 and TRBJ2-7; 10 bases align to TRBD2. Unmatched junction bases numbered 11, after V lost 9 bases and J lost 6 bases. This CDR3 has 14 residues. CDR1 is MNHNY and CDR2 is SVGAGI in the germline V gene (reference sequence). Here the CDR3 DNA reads TGTGCCAGTAGCCGTCTGCTAGCGGGAGTCGAGCAGTACTTC. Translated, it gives CASSRLLAGVEQYF.

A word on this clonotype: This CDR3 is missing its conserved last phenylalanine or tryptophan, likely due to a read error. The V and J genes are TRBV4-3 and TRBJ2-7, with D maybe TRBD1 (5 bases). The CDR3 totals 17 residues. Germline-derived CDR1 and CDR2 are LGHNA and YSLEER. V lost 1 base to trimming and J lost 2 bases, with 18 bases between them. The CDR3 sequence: CASSQGIRIGAAYEQYS. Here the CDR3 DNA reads TGCGCCAGCAGCCAAGGAATCAGGATAGGGGCCGCCTACGAGCAGTACTCC.

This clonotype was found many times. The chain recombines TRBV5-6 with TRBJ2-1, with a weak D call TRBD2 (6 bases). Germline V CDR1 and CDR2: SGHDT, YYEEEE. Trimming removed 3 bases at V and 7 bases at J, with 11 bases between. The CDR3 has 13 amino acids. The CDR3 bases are TGTGCCAGCAGCTCACGCGGAGGGAATGAGCAGTTCTTC. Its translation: CASSSRGGNEQFF.

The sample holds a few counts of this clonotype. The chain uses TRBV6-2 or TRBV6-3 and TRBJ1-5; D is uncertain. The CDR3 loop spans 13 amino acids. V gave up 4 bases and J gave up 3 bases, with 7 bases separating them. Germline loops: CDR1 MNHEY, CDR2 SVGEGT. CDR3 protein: CASSWHTNQPQHF. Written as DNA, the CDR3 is TGTGCCAGCAGTTGGCATACCAATCAGCCCCAGCATTTT.

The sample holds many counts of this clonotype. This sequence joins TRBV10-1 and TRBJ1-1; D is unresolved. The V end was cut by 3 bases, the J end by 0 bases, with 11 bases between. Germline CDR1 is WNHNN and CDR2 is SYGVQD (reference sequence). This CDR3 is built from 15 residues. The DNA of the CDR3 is TGCGCCAGCAGTGATTCCACGGGAGTGAACACTGAAGCTTTCTTT. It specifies CASSDSTGVNTEAFF.

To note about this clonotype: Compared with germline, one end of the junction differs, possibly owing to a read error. The CDR3 DNA reads TGTGCCAGCAACCCGTCGACAGGGCCCTCCTACGAGCAGTATTTC. Amino acid sequence: CASNPSTGPSYEQYF. The chain carries TRBV11-2 and TRBJ2-7; TRBD1 matches 7 bases. The length of the CDR3 is 15 residues. The germline gives CDR1 SGHAT, CDR2 FQNNGV.

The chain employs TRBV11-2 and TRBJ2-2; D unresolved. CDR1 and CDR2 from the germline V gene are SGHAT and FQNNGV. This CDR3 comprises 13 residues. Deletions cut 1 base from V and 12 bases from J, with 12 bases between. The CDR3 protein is CASSLVDIGKLFF. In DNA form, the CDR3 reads TGTGCCAGCAGCTTAGTGGATATAGGGAAGCTGTTTTTT.

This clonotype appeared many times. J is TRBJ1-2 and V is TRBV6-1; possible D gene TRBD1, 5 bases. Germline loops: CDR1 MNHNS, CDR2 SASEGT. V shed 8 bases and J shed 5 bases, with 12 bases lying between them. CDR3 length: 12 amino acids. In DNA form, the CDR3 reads TGTGCCAGCGGGGCGGGGGGATATGGCTACACCTTC. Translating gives CASGAGGYGYTF.

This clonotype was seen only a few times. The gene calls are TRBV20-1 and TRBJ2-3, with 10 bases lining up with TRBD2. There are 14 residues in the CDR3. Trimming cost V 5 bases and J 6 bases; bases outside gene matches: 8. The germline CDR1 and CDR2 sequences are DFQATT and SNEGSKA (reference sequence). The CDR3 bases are TGCAGTGCTTTAATAGCGGGAGGAGGGGATACGCAGTATTTT. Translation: CSALIAGGGDTQYF.

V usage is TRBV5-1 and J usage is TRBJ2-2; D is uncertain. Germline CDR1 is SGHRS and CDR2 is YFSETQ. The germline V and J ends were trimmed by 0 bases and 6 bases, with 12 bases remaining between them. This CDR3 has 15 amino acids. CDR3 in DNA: TGCGCCAGCAGCTTGGCCGCAGGATTGTCCGGGGAGCTGTTTTTT. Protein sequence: CASSLAAGLSGELFF.

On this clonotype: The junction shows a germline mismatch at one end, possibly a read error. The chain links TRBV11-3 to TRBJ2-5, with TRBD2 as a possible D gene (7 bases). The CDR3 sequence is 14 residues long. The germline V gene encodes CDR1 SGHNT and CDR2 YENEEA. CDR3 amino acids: CASSLGGAQGTQNF. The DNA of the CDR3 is TGTGCCAGCAGCTTGGGGGGGGCTCAAGGGACCCAGAACTTC.

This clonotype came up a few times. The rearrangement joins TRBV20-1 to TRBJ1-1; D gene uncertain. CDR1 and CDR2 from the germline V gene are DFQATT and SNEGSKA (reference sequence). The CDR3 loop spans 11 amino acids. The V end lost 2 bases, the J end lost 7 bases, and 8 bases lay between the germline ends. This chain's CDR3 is CSARSGYEAFF. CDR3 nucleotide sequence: TGCAGTGCTAGATCCGGGTATGAAGCTTTCTTT.